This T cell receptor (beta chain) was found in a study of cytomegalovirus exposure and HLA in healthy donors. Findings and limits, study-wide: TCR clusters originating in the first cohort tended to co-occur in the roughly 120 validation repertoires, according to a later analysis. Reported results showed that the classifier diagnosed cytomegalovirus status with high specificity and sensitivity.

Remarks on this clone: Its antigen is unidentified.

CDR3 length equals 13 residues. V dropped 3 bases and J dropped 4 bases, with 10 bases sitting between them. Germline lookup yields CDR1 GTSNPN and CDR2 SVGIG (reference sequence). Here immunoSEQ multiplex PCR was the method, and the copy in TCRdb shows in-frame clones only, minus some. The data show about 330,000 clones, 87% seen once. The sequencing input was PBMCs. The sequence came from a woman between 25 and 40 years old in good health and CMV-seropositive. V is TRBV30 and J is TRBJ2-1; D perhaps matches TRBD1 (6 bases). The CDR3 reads CAWRIGGYNEQFF. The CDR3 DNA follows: TGTGCCTGGAGGATAGGGGGATACAATGAGCAGTTCTTC.